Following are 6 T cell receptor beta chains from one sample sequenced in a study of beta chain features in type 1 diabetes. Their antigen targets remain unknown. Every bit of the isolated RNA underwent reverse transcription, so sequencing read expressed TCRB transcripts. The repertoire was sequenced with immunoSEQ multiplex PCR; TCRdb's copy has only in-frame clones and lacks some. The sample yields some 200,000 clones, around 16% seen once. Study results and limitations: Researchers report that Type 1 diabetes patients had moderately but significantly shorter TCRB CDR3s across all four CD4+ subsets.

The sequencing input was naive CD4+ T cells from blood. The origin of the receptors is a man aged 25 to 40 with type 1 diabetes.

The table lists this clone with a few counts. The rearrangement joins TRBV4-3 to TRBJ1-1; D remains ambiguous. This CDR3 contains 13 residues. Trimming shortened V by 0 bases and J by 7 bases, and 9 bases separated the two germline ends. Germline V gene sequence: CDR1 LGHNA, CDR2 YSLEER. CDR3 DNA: TGCGCCAGCAGCCAAGACCGGGCTCGTGAAGCTTTCTTT. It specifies CASSQDRAREAFF.

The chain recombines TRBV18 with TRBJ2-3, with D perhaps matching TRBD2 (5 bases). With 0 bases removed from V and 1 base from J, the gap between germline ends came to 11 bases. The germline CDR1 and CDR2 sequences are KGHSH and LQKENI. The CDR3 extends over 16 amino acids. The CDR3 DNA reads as TGTGCCAGCTCACCACCTTCGGGAAAAGGCACAGATACGCAGTATTTT. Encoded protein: CASSPPSGKGTDTQYF.

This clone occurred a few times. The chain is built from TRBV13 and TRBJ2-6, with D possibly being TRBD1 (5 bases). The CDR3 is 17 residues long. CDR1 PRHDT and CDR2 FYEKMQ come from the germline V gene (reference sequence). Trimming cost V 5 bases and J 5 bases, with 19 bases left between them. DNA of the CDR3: TGTGCCAGCAGCCCCACAGGTGTTAGGGGAAGGGCCAACGTCCTGACTTTC. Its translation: CASSPTGVRGRANVLTF.

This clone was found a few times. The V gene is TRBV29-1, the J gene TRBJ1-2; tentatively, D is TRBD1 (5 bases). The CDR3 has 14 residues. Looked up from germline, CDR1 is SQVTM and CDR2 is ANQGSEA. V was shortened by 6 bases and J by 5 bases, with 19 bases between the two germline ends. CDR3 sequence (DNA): TGCAGCGTGCTTATTGCGACAGCGGAGTATGGCTACACCTTC. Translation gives CSVLIATAEYGYTF.

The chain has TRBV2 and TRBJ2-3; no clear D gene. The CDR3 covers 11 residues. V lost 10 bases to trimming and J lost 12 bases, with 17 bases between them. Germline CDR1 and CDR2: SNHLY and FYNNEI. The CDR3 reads CATTLLEPQYF. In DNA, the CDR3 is TGTGCCACCACACTTCTAGAACCACAGTATTTT.

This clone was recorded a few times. The DNA of the CDR3 is TGTGCCAGCTCACCGCTGTGGGGTAACAATGAGCAGTTCTTC. It is translated as CASSPLWGNNEQFF. The rearrangement links TRBV18 to TRBJ2-1; D not resolved. The CDR3 loop spans 14 amino acids. Germline V gives CDR1 KGHSH, CDR2 LQKENI. V lost 3 bases and J lost 5, with 11 bases in between. The full variable domain, in which reference TRBV18 and TRBJ2-1 provide the parts outside the CDR3, is NAGVMQNPRHLVRRRGQEARLRCSPMKGHSHVYWYRQLPEEGLKFMVYLQKENIIDESGMPKERFSAEFPKEGPSILRIQQVVRGDSAAYFCASSPLWGNNEQFFGPGTRLTVL.